This TCR beta chain comes out of a study of blood T cell repertoires in COVID-19. As for the study in general: From T cells, B-cell-depleted T cells, or PBMCs came the material, which was cDNA or gDNA.

TCRdb's table, derived via immunoSEQ multiplex PCR, lists solely in-frame clones and lacks some. Of 150,000 or so clones listed, about 82% are singletons. The CDR3 runs to 15 residues. Germline V gene sequence: CDR1 LNHDA, CDR2 SQIVND (reference sequence). V lost 0 bases to trimming and J lost 4 bases; unmatched junction nucleotides: 5. Sequences were obtained from peripheral blood. The chain employs TRBV19 and TRBJ1-2; 7 bases are shared with TRBD1. The receptor was isolated from a woman of 80 years or more with active or convalescent COVID-19. The CDR3 here is CASSIEPGGGYGYTF. The CDR3 DNA reads TGTGCCAGTAGTATAGAACCAGGGGGTGGCTATGGCTACACCTTC.